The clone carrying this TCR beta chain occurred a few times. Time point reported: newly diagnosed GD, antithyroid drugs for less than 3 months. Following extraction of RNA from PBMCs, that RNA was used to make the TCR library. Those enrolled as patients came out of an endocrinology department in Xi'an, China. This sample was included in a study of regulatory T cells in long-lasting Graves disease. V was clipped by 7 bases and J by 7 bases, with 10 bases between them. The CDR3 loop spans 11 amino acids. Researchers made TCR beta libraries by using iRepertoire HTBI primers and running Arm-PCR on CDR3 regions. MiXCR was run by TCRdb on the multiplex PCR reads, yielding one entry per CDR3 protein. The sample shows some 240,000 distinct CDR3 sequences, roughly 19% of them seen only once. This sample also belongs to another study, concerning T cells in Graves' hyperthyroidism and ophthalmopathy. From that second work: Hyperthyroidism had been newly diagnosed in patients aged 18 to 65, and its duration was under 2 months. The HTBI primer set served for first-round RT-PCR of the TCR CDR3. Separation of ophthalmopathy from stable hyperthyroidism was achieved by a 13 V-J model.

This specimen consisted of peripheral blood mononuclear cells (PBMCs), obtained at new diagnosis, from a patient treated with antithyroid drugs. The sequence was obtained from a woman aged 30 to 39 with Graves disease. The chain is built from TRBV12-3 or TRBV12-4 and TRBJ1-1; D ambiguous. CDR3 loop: CASTRYSEAFF. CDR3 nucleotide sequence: TGTGCCAGCACCCGATACAGTGAAGCTTTCTTT.